Each of the 30 T cell receptor beta chains below was sequenced from the same sample in a study of cytomegalovirus exposure and HLA in healthy donors. The PCR was carried out with 60 Vbeta primers and 13 Jbeta primers. Assay used: immunoSEQ multiplex PCR; TCRdb lists only in-frame clones, some missing. This sample carries 180,000 or so clones, with approximately 0.74% going to the ten biggest clones. The sequenced material came from PBMCs. These receptors were taken from a boy younger than 18 in good health and CMV-seronegative.

V usage is TRBV30 and J usage is TRBJ2-2; a possible D gene is TRBD1 (5 bases). Trimming removed 2 bases at V and 1 base at J, with 11 bases between. The CDR3 has 15 amino acids. CDR1 GTSNPN and CDR2 SVGIG come from the germline V gene (reference sequence). The DNA of the CDR3 is TGTGCCTGGAGTATGGGGCACCTGAACACCGGGGAGCTGTTTTTT. Residues: CAWSMGHLNTGELFF.

V is TRBV30 and J is TRBJ2-1; 15 nucleotides align to TRBD2. This CDR3 contains 16 residues. J lost 7 bases, V lost 3 bases, and 7 bases had no gene match. The germline V gene encodes CDR1 GTSNPN and CDR2 SVGIG (reference sequence). CDR3: CAWSGLAGGVRNEQFF. CDR3 bases: TGTGCCTGGAGCGGACTAGCGGGGGGGGTAAGAAATGAGCAGTTCTTC.

The chain has TRBV6-1 and TRBJ2-7, with 7 bases that match TRBD1. In germline, CDR1 is MNHNS, CDR2 SASEGT. V lost 2 bases and J lost 5; bases outside the gene matches: 6. The CDR3 is 14 residues long. Here the CDR3 reads CASSEYRGSDEQYF. DNA for the CDR3: TGTGCCAGCAGTGAATACAGGGGTAGCGACGAGCAGTACTTC.

CDR3 loop: CASSPGPANEQFF. The CDR3 DNA sequence: TGTGCCAGCAGCCCAGGCCCAGCAAATGAGCAGTTCTTC. The chain links TRBV5-8 to TRBJ2-1; D unresolved. The V end lost 4 bases, the J end lost 7 bases, and 12 bases lay between the germline ends. The CDR3 spans 13 residues. The germline V gene encodes CDR1 SGHTS and CDR2 YDEGEE.

The chain couples TRBV19 to TRBJ1-1, with TRBD1 matching 7 bases. Germline V gives CDR1 LNHDA, CDR2 SQIVND (reference sequence). This CDR3 comprises 12 residues. Trimming took 5 bases from V and 11 from J; bases not matched to a gene: 8. CDR3 nucleotide sequence: TGTGCCAGTAGTTCAAGACAGGGACGGGCTTTCTTT. This encodes CASSSRQGRAFF.

Comment on this clone: The junction departs from the called germline gene at one end, perhaps through a read error. This chain connects TRBV15 to TRBJ2-7; D is possibly TRBD1 (6 bases). Germline V gives CDR1 LNHNV, CDR2 YYDKDF (reference sequence). The CDR3 runs to 14 residues. The CDR3 region has the DNA TGTGCCACCAGTAGAGTAGACAGGCCCTGGGAGCAGTACTTC. It translates to CATSRVDRPWEQYF.

The chain combines TRBV19 with TRBJ1-4; D possibly corresponds to TRBD1 (6 bases). This CDR3 comprises 16 residues. Germline V gene sequence: CDR1 LNHDA, CDR2 SQIVND (reference sequence). Trimming removed 7 bases at V and 8 bases at J, with 23 bases between. The CDR3 DNA follows: TGTGCCAGTACCCACCCCGGTGGGACAATAAAGGAAAAACTGTTTTTT. It encodes CASTHPGGTIKEKLFF.

This chain links TRBV6-5 with TRBJ1-1; 10 nucleotides line up with TRBD1. The CDR3 is made up of 13 amino acids. Trimming at V came to 6 bases and at J to 8 bases, leaving 6 bases not matched to a gene. Germline V lookup: CDR1 MNHEY, CDR2 SVGAGI. CDR3 region: CASSYRDRGEAFF. The CDR3 DNA sequence: TGTGCCAGCAGCTACCGGGACAGGGGAGAAGCTTTCTTT.

The CDR3 is CASSEGQSYGYTF. Here the CDR3 DNA reads TGTGCCAGCAGCGAGGGACAGAGCTATGGCTACACCTTC. The chain employs TRBV5-6 and TRBJ1-2, with 7 positions matching TRBD1. Germline V gene sequence: CDR1 SGHDT, CDR2 YYEEEE. V lost 4 bases, J lost 4 bases, and 4 bases stayed unmatched. This CDR3 contains 13 residues. The full variable domain, rest sourced from reference TRBV5-6 and TRBJ1-2, is DAGVTQSPTHLIKTRGQQVTLRCSPKSGHDTVSWYQQALGQGPQFIFQYYEEEERQRGNFPDRFSGHQFPNYSSELNVNALLLGDSALYLCASSEGQSYGYTFGSGTRLTVV.

This rearrangement joins TRBV5-4 to TRBJ2-7; D is perhaps TRBD1 (6 bases). Germline V gene sequence: CDR1 SGHNT, CDR2 YYREEE (reference sequence). Trimming took 0 bases from V and 4 from J, leaving 11 bases between them. The CDR3 extends over 14 amino acids. The CDR3 reads CASSLDRAEYEQYF. For the CDR3, the DNA is TGTGCCAGCAGCTTGGACAGGGCGGAGTACGAGCAGTACTTC.

V gene TRBV10-2 combines with J gene TRBJ1-1; D may be TRBD1 (6 bases). Trimming pared 3 bases from V and 2 bases from J, leaving 19 bases between. CDR3 length: 17 residues. Germline CDR1 and CDR2: WSHSY and SAAADI. CDR3 sequence reads: CASSDPAPKDRNTEAFF. The CDR3 DNA reads TGCGCCAGCAGTGACCCCGCCCCGAAGGACAGAAACACTGAAGCTTTCTTT.

The chain recombines TRBV28 with TRBJ1-1; D might be TRBD1 (6 bases). Germline CDR1 MDHEN, CDR2 SYDVKM. The CDR3 has 13 residues. V was shortened by 4 bases and J by 3 bases, with 9 bases between the two germline ends. The CDR3 DNA sequence: TGTGCCAGCAGTTGGAACAGGGACACTGAAGCTTTCTTT. Translation: CASSWNRDTEAFF.

This chain links TRBV18 with TRBJ2-1, with D possibly matching TRBD1 (6 bases). CDR3 length: 14 residues. Between the trimmed V and J ends, which lost 3 bases and 3 bases, there was a span of 9 bases. The germline V gene has CDR1 KGHSH and CDR2 LQKENI. The CDR3: CASSPGHLYNEQFF. The CDR3 coding sequence is TGTGCCAGCTCACCGGGACACCTCTACAATGAGCAGTTCTTC.

DNA for the CDR3: TGTGCCAGCAGTGAAGGGGGAGGGATGGGTGGCTACACCTTC. Encoded protein: CASSEGGGMGGYTF. This rearrangement joins TRBV6-1 to TRBJ1-2; D gene unclear. There are 14 residues in the CDR3. Trimming removed 1 base from V and 7 bases from J, with 13 bases in between. Germline V gene data show CDR1 as MNHNS and CDR2 as SASEGT.

The chain is built from TRBV7-9 and TRBJ2-1, with D perhaps TRBD1 (6 bases). V gave up 4 bases and J gave up 4 bases, with 17 bases separating them. The CDR3 runs to 16 residues. Germline lookup yields CDR1 SEHNR and CDR2 FQNEAQ (reference sequence). In DNA form, the CDR3 reads TGTGCCAGCAGCTCTCCGAGTAGGCAGGGGTACAATGAGCAGTTCTTC. Translation: CASSSPSRQGYNEQFF.

This chain connects TRBV19 to TRBJ2-7; 9 bases are shared with TRBD1. Germline V gene data show CDR1 as LNHDA and CDR2 as SQIVND (reference sequence). CDR3 size: 13 residues. The V gene end was trimmed by 8 bases and the J gene end by 6 bases; junction bases not matched to a gene: 8. CDR3 coding DNA: TGTGCCAGTGGAGTGGACAGGGGACGCGAGCAGTACTTC. Residues: CASGVDRGREQYF.

J is TRBJ1-1 and V is TRBV7-7; D remains ambiguous. The V end lost 4 bases, the J end lost 0 bases, and 18 bases lay between the germline ends. This CDR3 has 17 residues. Germline assignment: CDR1 SSHAT and CDR2 FNYEAQ (reference sequence). The CDR3 sequence: CASSSPGEGPMNTEAFF. In DNA form, the CDR3 reads TGTGCCAGCAGCTCCCCAGGAGAGGGCCCTATGAACACTGAAGCTTTCTTT.

This chain links TRBV2 with TRBJ2-7, with 7 positions matching TRBD2. The J segment lost 3 bases and the V segment lost 10 bases, leaving 0 bases of the junction unmatched. The CDR3 has 10 amino acids. Germline V gene data show CDR1 as SNHLY and CDR2 as FYNNEI. This CDR3 is CATGGYEQYF. Here the CDR3 DNA reads TGTGCCACGGGGGGCTACGAGCAGTACTTC.

The genes are TRBV9 and TRBJ1-1, with no clear D. Germline loops: CDR1 SGDLS, CDR2 YYNGEE. Between the trimmed V and J ends, which lost 3 bases and 0 bases, there was a span of 3 bases. The CDR3 is 12 amino acids. CDR3 in amino acids: CASSAMNTEAFF. The CDR3 DNA reads as TGTGCCAGCAGCGCCATGAACACTGAAGCTTTCTTT.

The V and J genes are TRBV21-1 and TRBJ2-1; the table's D call, TRBD2, was not checked against the DNA. TRBV21-1 is given as a pseudogene. The CDR3 is 16 amino acids. CDR3 loop: CASSKLRAGGDNEQFF. The DNA for the CDR3 is TGTGCCAGCAGCAAACTAAGAGCGGGGGGGGACAATGAGCAGTTCTTC.

The chain recombines TRBV30 with TRBJ1-2, with a weak D call TRBD1 (5 bases). The CDR3 has 16 residues. V lost 7 bases and J lost 4, with 25 bases in between. The germline V gene encodes CDR1 GTSNPN and CDR2 SVGIG (reference sequence). The CDR3 protein is CAFPTTALGGSYGYTF. CDR3 in DNA: TGTGCCTTCCCTACGACGGCCCTGGGGGGTTCCTATGGCTACACCTTC.

The chain combines TRBV4-2 with TRBJ1-2; 7 bases are a match to TRBD1. The length of the CDR3 is 16 residues. J lost 4 bases, V lost 1 base, and 9 bases had no gene match. The V gene's germline CDR1 is LGHNA and CDR2 YNFKEQ. CDR3 region: CASSQVTDRMSYGYTF. For the CDR3, the DNA is TGTGCCAGCAGCCAAGTTACGGACAGGATGTCCTATGGCTACACCTTC.

V usage is TRBV6-4 and J usage is TRBJ2-7; TRBD1 aligns across 8 bases. Unmatched junction bases numbered 12, after V lost 4 bases and J lost 7 bases. CDR3 length: 15 amino acids. CDR1 is MRHNA and CDR2 is SNTAGT in the germline V gene. Written as DNA, the CDR3 is TGTGCCAGCAGTGTGTCCAGGGGGCTTCCGAGGGAGCAGTACTTC. Translation gives CASSVSRGLPREQYF.

The chain carries TRBV27 and TRBJ2-5; 9 bases are shared with TRBD2. The germline V gene has CDR1 MNHEY and CDR2 SMNVEV (reference sequence). The CDR3 sequence is 16 residues long. Trimming cost V 2 bases and J 2 bases; bases outside gene matches: 6. The CDR3 sequence is CASSLRGGGGQETQYF. Here the CDR3 DNA reads TGTGCCAGCAGTTTACGAGGCGGGGGGGGGCAAGAGACCCAGTACTTC.

V and J are TRBV2 and TRBJ1-6; D gene ambiguous. The germline V and J ends were trimmed by 7 bases and 0 bases, with 10 bases remaining between them. Germline V CDR1 and CDR2: SNHLY, FYNNEI. CDR3 length: 15 residues. This CDR3 is CASTGVGSYNSPLHF. As DNA, the CDR3 is TGTGCCAGCACCGGGGTTGGCTCCTATAATTCACCCCTCCACTTT. Full variable domain (missing parts from reference TRBV2 and TRBJ1-6): EPEVTQTPSHQVTQMGQEVILRCVPISNHLYFYWYRQILGQKVEFLVSFYNNEISEKSEIFDDQFSVERPDGSNFTLKIRSTKLEDSAMYFCASTGVGSYNSPLHFGNGTRLTVT.

The chain links TRBV7-9 to TRBJ1-2; tentatively, D is TRBD1 (6 bases). In germline, CDR1 is SEHNR, CDR2 FQNEAQ (reference sequence). V lost 8 bases and J 3 bases, leaving 19 bases between the germline ends. This CDR3 has 15 amino acids. The CDR3 reads CASPSVKGQHYGYTF. DNA of the CDR3: TGTGCCAGCCCCTCGGTTAAGGGACAACACTATGGCTACACCTTC.

The chain uses TRBV7-9 and TRBJ1-1; D possibly corresponds to TRBD1 (5 bases). V was shortened by 3 bases and J by 0 bases, with 14 bases between the two germline ends. The CDR3 covers 16 residues. CDR1 and CDR2 from the germline V gene are SEHNR and FQNEAQ (reference sequence). CDR3 in amino acids: CASSFPRTLMNTEAFF. The CDR3 nucleotides read TGTGCCAGCAGCTTCCCTAGGACACTTATGAACACTGAAGCTTTCTTT. Drawing the rest from reference TRBV7-9 and TRBJ1-1, the complete variable domain is DTGVSQNPRHKITKRGQNVTFRCDPISEHNRLYWYRQTLGQGPEFLTYFQNEAQLEKSRLLSDRFSAERPKGSFSTLEIQRTEQGDSAMYLCASSFPRTLMNTEAFFGQGTRLTVV.

CDR3 amino acids: CASLDRVSNQPQHF. CDR3 nucleotides: TGTGCCAGCCTAGACAGGGTCAGCAATCAGCCCCAGCATTTT. The J gene is TRBJ1-5, the V gene TRBV2, with 7 bases that match TRBD1. The CDR3 has 14 residues. V lost 8 bases to trimming and J lost 1 base; unmatched junction nucleotides: 5. Looked up from germline, CDR1 is SNHLY and CDR2 is FYNNEI.

This chain links TRBV6-6 with TRBJ2-5, with D perhaps matching TRBD2 (6 bases). This CDR3 comprises 13 residues. The germline V and J ends were trimmed by 7 bases and 4 bases, with 13 bases remaining between them. CDR1 MNHNY and CDR2 SVGAGI come from the germline V gene (reference sequence). The CDR3 bases are TGTGCCAGCACGTCTGTGGGGGGAGAGACCCAGTACTTC. This codes for CASTSVGGETQYF.

CDR3 sequence (DNA): TGTGCCAGCAGTCTTAACAATGAGCAGTTCTTC. Its protein product is CASSLNNEQFF. The rearrangement uses TRBV28 and TRBJ2-1; unclear D gene. CDR3 size: 11 residues. CDR1 and CDR2 from the germline V gene are MDHEN and SYDVKM. V was trimmed by 5 bases and J by 5 bases, leaving 4 bases between them.